This TCR beta chain was sequenced for a study of T cells in Graves' hyperthyroidism and ophthalmopathy (dated by TCRdb to about 2019). Turning to the overall study: Peripheral blood was collected at initial diagnosis, before any treatment. TCR V-J signatures able to tell the groups apart were searched for in a discovery cohort of some 97 patients, of whom more than 40 had Graves' ophthalmopathy and around 56 had stable Graves' hyperthyroidism. Prospective prediction of ophthalmopathy was tested in an independent validation cohort of approximately 19 hyperthyroidism patients and 15 to 17 patients who later progressed to ophthalmopathy. For training and testing, the 80 to 100 patients in the discovery cohort were randomly divided in a 7:3 ratio. The study also compared thyroid tissue and blood T-cell repertoires from about 6 Graves' hyperthyroidism patients. After blood sampling, hyperthyroidism patients were treated with methimazole at a starting dose of 30 mg daily, and ophthalmopathy patients were treated with high-dose intravenous methylprednisolone. TCR Vbeta CDR3 sequencing of 135 peripheral blood samples (fewer than 45 ophthalmopathy, approximately 80 hyperthyroidism and roughly 17 progressor patients) is reported in the paper.

Amplification of TCR beta CDR3 regions was carried out from RNA transcripts. The TCR CDR3 was subjected to a first round of RT-PCR using the HTBI primer set and the Qiagen OneStep RT-PCR kit. A second multiplex PCR round built the libraries, followed by size selection and purification. The libraries were sequenced on an Illumina HiSeq2000 using paired-end 100 bp reads. Regarding the original processing steps: SOAPnuke was used to process the raw data, throwing out any read that contained adapters or uncalled bases, had a mean Phred below 15, or lacked an exact constant-primer or identifier match. COPE v1.2.5 was used to merge high-quality paired reads, and clonotypes were defined as unique nucleotide sequences. MiTCR v1.1 was used to align the clonotypes against IMGT TRBV, TRBD and TRBJ reference segments. The analysis was restricted to V-J combinations with a frequency above 0.0001, which together covered 99% to 99.2% of the repertoires. A TCS score was defined as the ratio of F50 (clonal expansion) to E x V (chaos), with BLOSUM62-based TCRdist applied between CDR3 peptides within each V-J. Welch's t-statistics and random forest reduced fewer than 550 V-J features to 10 to 15, which were used in a naive Bayes classifier (R e1071). In TCRdb, the public reads were trimmed at Q25 with fastp and aligned with MiXCR, with productive beta chains retained. Rows with a matching CDR3 protein are joined into one entry that keeps the most common DNA and genes. TCRdb assigned the V and J calls; the authors' analysis was not used. Recorded for this sample are about 400,000 distinct CDR3 sequences; 11% to 15% of them occurred a single time. 25% to 30% of the sample comes from the top ten.

In the ophthalmopathy patients, disease was moderately to severely active, with a Clinical Activity Score of 3 or more, a NOSPECS grade of 4 or more, and a duration of less than 3 months. Patients with uncontrolled infections, other autoimmune diseases, pregnancy or lactation were excluded. Diagnoses relied on clinical symptoms, serum thyroxine and TRAb, thyroid ultrasound and orbital computed tomography. PBMCs were isolated from roughly 10 ml of fresh peripheral blood by Ficoll-Paque density gradient centrifugation. Total RNA was extracted using Trizol reagent, and RNA quality was assessed on an Agilent 2100 Bioanalyzer. The junction carries 19 bases between V and J, which are trimmed by 4 bases and 0 bases respectively. The CDR3 contains 17 residues, cysteine and phenylalanine counted. The sequence is cut down to CDR3 DNA, 51 bases in frame from base 1. For CDR1 and CDR2, the germline V gene lists MNHNS and SASEGT.

Points the paper makes about the study in general: Sample size was not statistically predetermined, and blinding of investigators to group allocation was not performed. Most expanded thyroid clonotypes (frequency above 0.001) were also found in blood, which suggests that blood repertoires may mirror thyroid immune responses. In validation, the model predicted progression to ophthalmopathy with 60% to 71% sensitivity and 72.22% specificity, a median of around 6.6 months before onset. In cross-validation, a model built on a 13 V-J signature told ophthalmopathy apart from stable hyperthyroidism with just under 90% sensitivity and approximately 81% specificity, and in testing the same model reached 80%/75%.

This clonotype was counted ten times or more. No cognate antigen has been identified for it. No clone much larger than this one lies a single base away; base qualities are absent. The chain is encoded by TRBV6-1 joined to TRBJ2-7; possibly the D gene is TRBD1, per 7 matching bases. The origin of this receptor is a man aged 50 or older with Graves' ophthalmopathy. What was sequenced was blood. The CDR3: CASSGVTRQGLSYEQYF. The DNA is as follows: TGTGCCAGCAGTGGTGTTACGAGACAGGGACTCTCCTACGAGCAGTACTTC.